Listed here is a single TCR beta chain. These data are taken from a study of blood T cell repertoires in COVID-19. Study-level background: Samples of COVID-19 (acute and convalescent) were obtained from the United States, Italy and Spain.

Assignments of participants to cohorts depended upon their own reported clinical history. Recovered participants had two consecutive negative NP/OP PCR tests, healthcare professional clearance, or symptom resolution. The V gene end was trimmed by 1 base and the J gene end by 3 bases; junction bases not matched to a gene: 4. Germline lookup yields CDR1 SGHRS and CDR2 YFSETQ. CDR3 length equals 15 residues. Original analysis: Estimation of nucleated cell counts was performed using reference gene primer amplification. Only in-frame clones appear in the TCRdb table, and some are missing; sequencing was by immunoSEQ multiplex PCR. The DNA was the basis for D and trimming; V, J and clone size are from that table. This table holds 95,000 to 150,000 clones, 65% to 85% found once.

The sequence was obtained from a woman under 40 who had recovered from COVID-19. The J gene is TRBJ2-1, the V gene TRBV5-1; 7 nucleotides agree with TRBD2. Sequences were obtained from PBMCs or T cells enriched from blood (not recorded which). CDR3 DNA: TGCGCCAGCAGCTTGCATCTAGCGGACTACAATGAGCAGTTCTTC. This gives the protein CASSLHLADYNEQFF. Using reference TRBV5-1 and TRBJ2-1 for the parts outside the CDR3, the full variable domain is KAGVTQTPRYLIKTRGQQVTLSCSPISGHRSVSWYQQTPGQGLQFLFEYFSETQRNKGNFPGRFSGRQFSNSRSEMNVSTLELGDSALYLCASSLHLADYNEQFFGPGTRLTVL.